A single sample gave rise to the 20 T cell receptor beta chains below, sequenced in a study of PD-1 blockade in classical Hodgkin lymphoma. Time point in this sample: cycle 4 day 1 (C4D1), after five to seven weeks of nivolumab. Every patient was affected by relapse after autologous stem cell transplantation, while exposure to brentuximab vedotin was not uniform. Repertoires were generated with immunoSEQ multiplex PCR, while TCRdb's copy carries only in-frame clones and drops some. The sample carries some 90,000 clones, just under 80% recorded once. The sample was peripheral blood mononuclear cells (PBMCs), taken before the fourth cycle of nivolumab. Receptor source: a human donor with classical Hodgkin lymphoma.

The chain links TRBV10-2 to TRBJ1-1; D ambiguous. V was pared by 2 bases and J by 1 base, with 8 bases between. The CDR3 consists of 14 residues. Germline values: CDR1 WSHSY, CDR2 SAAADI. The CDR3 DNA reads TGCGCCAGCAGTGAGAGGGCCCCGAACACTGAAGCTTTCTTT. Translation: CASSERAPNTEAFF.

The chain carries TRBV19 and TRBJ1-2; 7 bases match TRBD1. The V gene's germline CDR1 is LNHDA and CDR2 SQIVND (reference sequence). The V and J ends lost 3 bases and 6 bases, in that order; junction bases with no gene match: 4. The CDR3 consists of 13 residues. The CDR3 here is CASSMGTDDGYTF. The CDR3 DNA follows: TGTGCCAGTAGTATGGGGACAGACGATGGCTACACCTTC.

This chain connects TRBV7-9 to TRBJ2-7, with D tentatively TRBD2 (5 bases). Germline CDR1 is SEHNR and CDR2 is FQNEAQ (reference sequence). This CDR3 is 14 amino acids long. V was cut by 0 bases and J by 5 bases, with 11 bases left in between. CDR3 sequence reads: CASSLARDTDEQYF. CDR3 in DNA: TGTGCCAGCAGCTTAGCGAGGGATACGGACGAGCAGTACTTC. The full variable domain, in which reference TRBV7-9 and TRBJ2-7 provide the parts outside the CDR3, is DTGVSQNPRHKITKRGQNVTFRCDPISEHNRLYWYRQTLGQGPEFLTYFQNEAQLEKSRLLSDRFSAERPKGSFSTLEIQRTEQGDSAMYLCASSLARDTDEQYFGPGTRLTVT.

The CDR3 DNA is TGTGCCAGCAGTGAGAGGCTAGCCTACGAGACCCAGTACTTC. It encodes CASSERLAYETQYF. The chain recombines TRBV2 with TRBJ2-5, with D maybe TRBD2 (5 bases). The germline V gene has CDR1 SNHLY and CDR2 FYNNEI. The CDR3 extends over 14 amino acids. V was pared by 3 bases and J by 5 bases, with 13 bases between.

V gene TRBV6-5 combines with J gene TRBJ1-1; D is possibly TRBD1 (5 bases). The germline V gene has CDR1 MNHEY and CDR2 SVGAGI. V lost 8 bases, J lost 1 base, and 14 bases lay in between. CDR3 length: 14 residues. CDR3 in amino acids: CASRPGLGNTEAFF. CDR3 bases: TGTGCCAGCCGTCCGGGGCTAGGGAACACTGAAGCTTTCTTT.

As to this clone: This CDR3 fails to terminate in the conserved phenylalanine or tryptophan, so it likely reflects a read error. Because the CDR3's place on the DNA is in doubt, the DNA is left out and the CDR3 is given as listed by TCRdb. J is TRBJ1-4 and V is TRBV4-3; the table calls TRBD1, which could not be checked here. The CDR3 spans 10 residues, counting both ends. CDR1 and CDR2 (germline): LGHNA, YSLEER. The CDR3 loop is CASSQDSGRL.

CDR3 bases: TGTGCCAGCAGTCCACGGGGGGTAGCGAACACTGAAGCTTTCTTT. Its protein is CASSPRGVANTEAFF. The V call is TRBV6-6, the J call TRBJ1-1; TRBD1 might be the D (5 bases). The CDR3 totals 15 residues. Trimming took off 5 bases at V and 1 base at J, with 14 bases between the two ends. Germline V gene sequence: CDR1 MNHNY, CDR2 SVGAGI (reference sequence).

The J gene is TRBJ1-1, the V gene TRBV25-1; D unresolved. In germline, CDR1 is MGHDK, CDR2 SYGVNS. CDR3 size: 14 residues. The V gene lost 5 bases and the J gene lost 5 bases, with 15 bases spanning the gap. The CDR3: CASSSSRASTEAFF. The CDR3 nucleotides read TGTGCCAGCAGTTCCTCTAGGGCGAGTACTGAAGCTTTCTTT.

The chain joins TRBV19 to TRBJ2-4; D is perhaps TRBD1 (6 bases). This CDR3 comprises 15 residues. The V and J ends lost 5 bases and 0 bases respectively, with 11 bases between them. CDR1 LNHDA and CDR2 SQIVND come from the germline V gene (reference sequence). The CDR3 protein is CASSQGPEAKNIQYF. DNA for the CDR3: TGTGCCAGTAGTCAGGGGCCGGAAGCCAAAAACATTCAGTACTTC. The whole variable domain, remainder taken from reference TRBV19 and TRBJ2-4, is DGGITQSPKYLFRKEGQNVTLSCEQNLNHDAMYWYRQDPGQGLRLIYYSQIVNDFQKGDIAEGYSVSREKKESFPLTVTSAQKNPTAFYLCASSQGPEAKNIQYFGAGTRLSVL.

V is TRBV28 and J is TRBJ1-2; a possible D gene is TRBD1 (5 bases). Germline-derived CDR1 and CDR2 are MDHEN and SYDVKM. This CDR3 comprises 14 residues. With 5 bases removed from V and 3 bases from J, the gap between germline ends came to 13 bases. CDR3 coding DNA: TGTGCCAGCAGTGTCGCAGGGACGGACTATGGCTACACCTTC. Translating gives CASSVAGTDYGYTF.

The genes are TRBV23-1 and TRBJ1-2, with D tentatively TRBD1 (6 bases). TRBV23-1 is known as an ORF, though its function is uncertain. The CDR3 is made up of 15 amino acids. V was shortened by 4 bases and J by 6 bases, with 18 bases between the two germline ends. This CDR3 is CASSRNRDTVDGYTF. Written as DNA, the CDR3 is TGCGCCAGCAGTCGTAATCGGGACACCGTAGATGGCTACACCTTC.

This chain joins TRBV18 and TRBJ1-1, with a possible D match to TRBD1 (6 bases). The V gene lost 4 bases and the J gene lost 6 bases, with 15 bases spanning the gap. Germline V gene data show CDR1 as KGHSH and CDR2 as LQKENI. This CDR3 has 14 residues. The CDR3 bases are TGTGCCAGCTCACTGGCAGCAGGGGTGGCTGAAGCTTTCTTT. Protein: CASSLAAGVAEAFF.

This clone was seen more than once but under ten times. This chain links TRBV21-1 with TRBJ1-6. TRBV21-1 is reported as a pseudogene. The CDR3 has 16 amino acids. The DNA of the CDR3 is TGTGCCAGCGGAACTGGTTGGAGCTCCTATAATTCACCCCTCCACTTT. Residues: CASGTGWSSYNSPLHF.

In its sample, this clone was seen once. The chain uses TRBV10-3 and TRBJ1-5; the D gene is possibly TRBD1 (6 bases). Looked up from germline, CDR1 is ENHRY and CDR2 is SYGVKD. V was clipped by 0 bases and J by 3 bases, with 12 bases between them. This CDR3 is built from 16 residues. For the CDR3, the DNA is TGTGCCATCAGTGAGTCGGGAGGGGGGGACAATCAGCCCCAGCATTTT. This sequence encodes CAISESGGGDNQPQHF.

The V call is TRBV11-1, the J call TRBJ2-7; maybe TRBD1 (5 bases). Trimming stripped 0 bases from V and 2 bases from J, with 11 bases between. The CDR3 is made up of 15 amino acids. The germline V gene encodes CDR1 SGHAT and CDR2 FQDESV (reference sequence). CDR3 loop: CASSLAGQGTYEQYF. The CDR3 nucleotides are TGTGCCAGCAGCTTAGCGGGCCAGGGAACCTACGAGCAGTACTTC.

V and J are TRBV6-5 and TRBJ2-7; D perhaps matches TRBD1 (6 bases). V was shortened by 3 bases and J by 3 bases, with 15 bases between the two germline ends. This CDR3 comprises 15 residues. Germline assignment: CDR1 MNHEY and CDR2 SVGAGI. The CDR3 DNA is TGTGCCAGCAGTTATTTAGCAGGGGTACTCTACGAGCAGTACTTC. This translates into CASSYLAGVLYEQYF.

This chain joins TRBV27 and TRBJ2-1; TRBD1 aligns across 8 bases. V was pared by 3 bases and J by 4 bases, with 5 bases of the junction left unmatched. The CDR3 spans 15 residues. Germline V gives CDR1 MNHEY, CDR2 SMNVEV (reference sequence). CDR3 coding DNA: TGTGCCAGCAGTTTGTGGCAGGGGGCGTACAATGAGCAGTTCTTC. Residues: CASSLWQGAYNEQFF.

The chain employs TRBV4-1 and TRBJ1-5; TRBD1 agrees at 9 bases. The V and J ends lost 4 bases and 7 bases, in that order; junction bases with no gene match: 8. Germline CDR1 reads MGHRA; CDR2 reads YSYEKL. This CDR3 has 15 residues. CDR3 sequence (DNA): TGCGCCAGCAGCCCCGCACAGGGGGCAGAACAGCCCCAGCATTTT. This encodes CASSPAQGAEQPQHF.

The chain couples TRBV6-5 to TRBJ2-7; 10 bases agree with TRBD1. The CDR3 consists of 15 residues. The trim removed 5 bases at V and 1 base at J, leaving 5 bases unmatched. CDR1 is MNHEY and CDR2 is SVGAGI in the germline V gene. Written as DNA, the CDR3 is TGTGCCAGCAGTAGACCGGGACAGGGGTCCTACGAGCAGTACTTC. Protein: CASSRPGQGSYEQYF.

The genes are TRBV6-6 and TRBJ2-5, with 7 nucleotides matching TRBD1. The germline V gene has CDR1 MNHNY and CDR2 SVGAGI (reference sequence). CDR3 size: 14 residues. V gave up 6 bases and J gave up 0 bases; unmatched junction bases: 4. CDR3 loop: CASSVRGYQETQYF. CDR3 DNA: TGTGCCAGCAGCGTCAGGGGGTACCAAGAGACCCAGTACTTC.